These 20 T cell receptor beta chains were all obtained from the same sample, sequenced in a study of response to subunit inactivated influenza vaccine listed by TCRdb under 2018. Library prep was done by RT-PCR. Sequencer: Illumina HiSeq 2500. TCRdb passed the public sequencing reads through fastp at Q25 and MiXCR, retaining productive beta sequences. Identical CDR3 protein sequences are pooled into one entry, listed with their most common genes and DNA. The sample includes around 570,000 distinct CDR3 sequences, with around 11% observed a single time. The top ten clonotypes cover 9.5% to 11% of the sample. These same records also appear under a second study, on T cells expressing NK-cell markers. As noted in the second study: TCR beta cDNA libraries were prepared using 5'RACE template switching, which introduced a universal primer site and unique molecular identifiers.

The material sequenced was PBMCs from blood, taken on the day of vaccination. These receptors were taken from a man in his forties or fifties who received an inactivated influenza vaccine. Donor details come from another sample of the same person, matched by shared clones.

The gene calls are TRBV12-3 or TRBV12-4 and TRBJ1-6; D is uncertain. Trimming left V 1 base short and J 10 bases short, with 11 bases between. The CDR3 has 14 amino acids. The CDR3 sequence is CASSLDGKWSPLHF. The CDR3 nucleotides are TGTGCCAGCAGTTTAGATGGAAAGTGGTCACCCCTCCACTTT.

This chain connects TRBV7-9 to TRBJ2-1; TRBD2 matches 11 bases. The CDR3 is 16 residues long. Germline values: CDR1 SEHNR, CDR2 FQNEAQ (reference sequence). V shed 2 bases and J 7 bases; nucleotides not matched to a gene: 7. CDR3 coding DNA: TGTGCCAGCAGCTTACTACTAGCGGGAGACAGGAATGAGCAGTTCTTC. Its protein is CASSLLLAGDRNEQFF.

The chain is built from TRBV7-2 and TRBJ2-7, with D perhaps being TRBD1 or TRBD2 (6 bases each). This CDR3 is built from 15 residues. V lost 5 bases and J lost 2, with 16 bases in between. CDR1 is SGHTA and CDR2 is FQGNSA in the germline V gene. For the CDR3, the DNA is TGTGCCAGCAGCCCAGGAGGAGGGGGGACCTACGAGCAGTACTTC. It codes for CASSPGGGGTYEQYF.

The gene calls are TRBV30 and TRBJ2-3, with a tentative D call TRBD1 (5 bases). Trimming cost V 0 bases and J 3 bases, with 10 bases left between them. Germline CDR1 and CDR2: GTSNPN and SVGIG (reference sequence). The CDR3 covers 14 residues. The CDR3 DNA is TGTGCCTGGAGTGTATGGCCAGGGACAGATACGCAGTATTTT. Protein product: CAWSVWPGTDTQYF.

This clonotype was observed a few times. The CDR3, as DNA: TGTGCCAGCAGCTCGGCGGGTCGGAGAAACAATGAGCAGTTCTTC. It encodes CASSSAGRRNNEQFF. The chain joins TRBV11-2 to TRBJ2-1; TRBD2 might be the D (5 bases). The CDR3 extends over 15 amino acids. Trimming took off 4 bases at V and 5 bases at J, with 15 bases between the two ends. The germline gives CDR1 SGHAT, CDR2 FQNNGV.

A few counts support this clonotype. The chain combines TRBV9 with TRBJ2-5, with D unclear. This CDR3 comprises 13 residues. Trimming shortened V by 1 base and J by 2 bases, and 6 bases separated the two germline ends. Per the germline V gene, CDR1 is SGDLS and CDR2 is YYNGEE. CDR3 in DNA: TGTGCCAGCAGCGTACCCGGGCAAGAGACCCAGTACTTC. The encoded protein is CASSVPGQETQYF.

The table lists this clonotype with many counts. V and J are TRBV12-3 or TRBV12-4 and TRBJ2-6; perhaps TRBD1 as D (6 bases). With 7 bases removed from V and 0 bases from J, the gap between germline ends came to 10 bases. There are 15 residues in the CDR3. CDR3 DNA sequence: TGTGCCAGCATCTTAGGGGGCTCTGGGGCCAACGTCCTGACTTTC. It encodes CASILGGSGANVLTF.

This clonotype is a singleton in its sample. The chain carries TRBV4-1 and TRBJ1-1, with D hard to call. CDR3 size: 15 residues. The germline CDR1 and CDR2 sequences are MGHRA and YSYEKL. The germline V and J ends were trimmed by 4 bases and 1 base, with 13 bases remaining between them. The CDR3 DNA reads TGCGCCAGCAGCCCCTTCAGCGAGAGGAACACTGAAGCTTTCTTT. Its translation: CASSPFSERNTEAFF.

This chain joins TRBV5-6 and TRBJ2-2; no clear D gene. Germline V gene sequence: CDR1 SGHDT, CDR2 YYEEEE. The V gene lost 5 bases and the J gene lost 1 base, with 9 bases spanning the gap. There are 14 residues in the CDR3. The CDR3 DNA reads as TGTGCCAGCAGGGATACCTTGAACACCGGGGAGCTGTTTTTT. This sequence encodes CASRDTLNTGELFF.

This clonotype was detected ten times or more. The V call is TRBV6-5, the J call TRBJ2-2, with unresolved D. The CDR3 has 14 residues. The germline V and J ends were trimmed by 2 bases and 4 bases, with 8 bases remaining between them. Per the germline V gene, CDR1 is MNHEY and CDR2 is SVGAGI. CDR3 sequence reads: CASSYRPTTGELFF. The CDR3 DNA reads as TGTGCCAGCAGTTACAGACCGACCACCGGGGAGCTGTTTTTT.

V gene TRBV20-1 combines with J gene TRBJ2-4, with D maybe TRBD2 (5 bases). Per germline, CDR1 DFQATT and CDR2 SNEGSKA (reference sequence). V was clipped by 1 base and J by 4 bases, with 8 bases between them. The CDR3 runs to 13 residues. The CDR3 nucleotides read TGCAGTGCTAGAGTGGGAGAGAAAAACATTCAGTACTTC. Translated: CSARVGEKNIQYF.

This clonotype showed up many times. The chain employs TRBV4-2 and TRBJ2-5; the match to TRBD2 covers 9 bases. V was pared by 4 bases and J by 5 bases, with 23 bases of the junction left unmatched. CDR1 LGHNA and CDR2 YNFKEQ come from the germline V gene. The CDR3 is 20 residues long. The DNA for the CDR3 is TGTGCCAGCAGCCCCTCTAGGACCGGGGTCAGCGGGGGGCGTTTGGAGACCCAGTACTTC. Protein: CASSPSRTGVSGGRLETQYF.

This clonotype came up a few times. V usage is TRBV5-5 and J usage is TRBJ2-1; D is unclear. The V gene's germline CDR1 is SGHKS and CDR2 YYEKEE (reference sequence). V lost 0 bases and J lost 7, with 11 bases in between. The CDR3 spans 14 residues. Written as DNA, the CDR3 is TGTGCCAGCAGCTTGGCCTACTCGGAGAATGAGCAGTTCTTC. Its translation: CASSLAYSENEQFF.

This clonotype was counted a few times. The rearrangement uses TRBV28 and TRBJ2-7; 7 bases line up with TRBD1. The CDR3 runs to 13 residues. V shed 7 bases, J shed 2 bases, and the junction held 5 bases outside the gene matches. The V gene's germline CDR1 is MDHEN and CDR2 SYDVKM. Here the CDR3 DNA reads TGTGCCAGCAACCCCGGGACAGCCTACGAGCAGTACTTC. Amino acid sequence: CASNPGTAYEQYF.

V is TRBV15 and J is TRBJ2-1; 8 bases fit TRBD2. CDR3 length equals 15 residues. In germline, CDR1 is LNHNV, CDR2 YYDKDF (reference sequence). V lost 6 bases and J lost 6; bases outside the gene matches: 10. CDR3 amino acids: CATRAGAGTGNEQFF. DNA of the CDR3: TGTGCCACCAGAGCGGGAGCGGGAACTGGCAATGAGCAGTTCTTC.

This clonotype was recorded at least ten times. The chain joins TRBV12-3 or TRBV12-4 to TRBJ2-3; D unresolved. The germline V and J ends were trimmed by 5 bases and 2 bases, with 17 bases remaining between them. The CDR3 is made up of 16 amino acids. CDR3 bases: TGTGCCAGCAGTGCGACGGACGGATCCGACACAGATACGCAGTATTTT. This translates into CASSATDGSDTDTQYF.

This clonotype has just a few counts. The chain uses TRBV12-3 or TRBV12-4 and TRBJ1-2; D ambiguous. The V gene lost 9 bases and the J gene lost 6 bases, with 8 bases spanning the gap. The CDR3 extends over 10 amino acids. CDR3 DNA: TGTGCCAGTTTTAAGGATGGCTACACCTTC. The encoded protein is CASFKDGYTF.

This clonotype was seen repeatedly, ten times or more. The chain has TRBV7-8 and TRBJ1-1; 8 bases fit TRBD1. J lost 7 bases, V lost 1 base, and 8 bases had no gene match. The CDR3 loop spans 15 amino acids. CDR1 and CDR2 (germline): SGHVS, FQNEAQ. The CDR3 loop is CASSLGQGMDIEAFF. The CDR3 bases are TGTGCCAGCAGCTTAGGACAGGGGATGGATATTGAAGCTTTCTTT.

In its sample, this clonotype was seen many times. The J gene is TRBJ2-3, the V gene TRBV20-1; 11 bases are a match to TRBD2. CDR1 is DFQATT, CDR2 SNEGSKA, per germline (reference sequence). The CDR3 length is 16 residues. V trimming: 0 bases; J trimming: 4 bases; junction bases outside the gene matches: 6. CDR3 nucleotide sequence: TGCAGTGCTAGAGATCTACTAGCGGGAGTCGCAGATACGCAGTATTTT. Its protein product is CSARDLLAGVADTQYF.

This chain joins TRBV6-5 and TRBJ2-7, with a weak D call TRBD1 (6 bases). Germline-derived CDR1 and CDR2 are MNHEY and SVGAGI. V lost 0 bases, J lost 3 bases, and 9 bases lay in between. This CDR3 is 14 amino acids long. The CDR3 coding sequence is TGTGCCAGCAGTTACTCGGACAGCTTCTACGAGCAGTACTTC. Its translation is CASSYSDSFYEQYF.